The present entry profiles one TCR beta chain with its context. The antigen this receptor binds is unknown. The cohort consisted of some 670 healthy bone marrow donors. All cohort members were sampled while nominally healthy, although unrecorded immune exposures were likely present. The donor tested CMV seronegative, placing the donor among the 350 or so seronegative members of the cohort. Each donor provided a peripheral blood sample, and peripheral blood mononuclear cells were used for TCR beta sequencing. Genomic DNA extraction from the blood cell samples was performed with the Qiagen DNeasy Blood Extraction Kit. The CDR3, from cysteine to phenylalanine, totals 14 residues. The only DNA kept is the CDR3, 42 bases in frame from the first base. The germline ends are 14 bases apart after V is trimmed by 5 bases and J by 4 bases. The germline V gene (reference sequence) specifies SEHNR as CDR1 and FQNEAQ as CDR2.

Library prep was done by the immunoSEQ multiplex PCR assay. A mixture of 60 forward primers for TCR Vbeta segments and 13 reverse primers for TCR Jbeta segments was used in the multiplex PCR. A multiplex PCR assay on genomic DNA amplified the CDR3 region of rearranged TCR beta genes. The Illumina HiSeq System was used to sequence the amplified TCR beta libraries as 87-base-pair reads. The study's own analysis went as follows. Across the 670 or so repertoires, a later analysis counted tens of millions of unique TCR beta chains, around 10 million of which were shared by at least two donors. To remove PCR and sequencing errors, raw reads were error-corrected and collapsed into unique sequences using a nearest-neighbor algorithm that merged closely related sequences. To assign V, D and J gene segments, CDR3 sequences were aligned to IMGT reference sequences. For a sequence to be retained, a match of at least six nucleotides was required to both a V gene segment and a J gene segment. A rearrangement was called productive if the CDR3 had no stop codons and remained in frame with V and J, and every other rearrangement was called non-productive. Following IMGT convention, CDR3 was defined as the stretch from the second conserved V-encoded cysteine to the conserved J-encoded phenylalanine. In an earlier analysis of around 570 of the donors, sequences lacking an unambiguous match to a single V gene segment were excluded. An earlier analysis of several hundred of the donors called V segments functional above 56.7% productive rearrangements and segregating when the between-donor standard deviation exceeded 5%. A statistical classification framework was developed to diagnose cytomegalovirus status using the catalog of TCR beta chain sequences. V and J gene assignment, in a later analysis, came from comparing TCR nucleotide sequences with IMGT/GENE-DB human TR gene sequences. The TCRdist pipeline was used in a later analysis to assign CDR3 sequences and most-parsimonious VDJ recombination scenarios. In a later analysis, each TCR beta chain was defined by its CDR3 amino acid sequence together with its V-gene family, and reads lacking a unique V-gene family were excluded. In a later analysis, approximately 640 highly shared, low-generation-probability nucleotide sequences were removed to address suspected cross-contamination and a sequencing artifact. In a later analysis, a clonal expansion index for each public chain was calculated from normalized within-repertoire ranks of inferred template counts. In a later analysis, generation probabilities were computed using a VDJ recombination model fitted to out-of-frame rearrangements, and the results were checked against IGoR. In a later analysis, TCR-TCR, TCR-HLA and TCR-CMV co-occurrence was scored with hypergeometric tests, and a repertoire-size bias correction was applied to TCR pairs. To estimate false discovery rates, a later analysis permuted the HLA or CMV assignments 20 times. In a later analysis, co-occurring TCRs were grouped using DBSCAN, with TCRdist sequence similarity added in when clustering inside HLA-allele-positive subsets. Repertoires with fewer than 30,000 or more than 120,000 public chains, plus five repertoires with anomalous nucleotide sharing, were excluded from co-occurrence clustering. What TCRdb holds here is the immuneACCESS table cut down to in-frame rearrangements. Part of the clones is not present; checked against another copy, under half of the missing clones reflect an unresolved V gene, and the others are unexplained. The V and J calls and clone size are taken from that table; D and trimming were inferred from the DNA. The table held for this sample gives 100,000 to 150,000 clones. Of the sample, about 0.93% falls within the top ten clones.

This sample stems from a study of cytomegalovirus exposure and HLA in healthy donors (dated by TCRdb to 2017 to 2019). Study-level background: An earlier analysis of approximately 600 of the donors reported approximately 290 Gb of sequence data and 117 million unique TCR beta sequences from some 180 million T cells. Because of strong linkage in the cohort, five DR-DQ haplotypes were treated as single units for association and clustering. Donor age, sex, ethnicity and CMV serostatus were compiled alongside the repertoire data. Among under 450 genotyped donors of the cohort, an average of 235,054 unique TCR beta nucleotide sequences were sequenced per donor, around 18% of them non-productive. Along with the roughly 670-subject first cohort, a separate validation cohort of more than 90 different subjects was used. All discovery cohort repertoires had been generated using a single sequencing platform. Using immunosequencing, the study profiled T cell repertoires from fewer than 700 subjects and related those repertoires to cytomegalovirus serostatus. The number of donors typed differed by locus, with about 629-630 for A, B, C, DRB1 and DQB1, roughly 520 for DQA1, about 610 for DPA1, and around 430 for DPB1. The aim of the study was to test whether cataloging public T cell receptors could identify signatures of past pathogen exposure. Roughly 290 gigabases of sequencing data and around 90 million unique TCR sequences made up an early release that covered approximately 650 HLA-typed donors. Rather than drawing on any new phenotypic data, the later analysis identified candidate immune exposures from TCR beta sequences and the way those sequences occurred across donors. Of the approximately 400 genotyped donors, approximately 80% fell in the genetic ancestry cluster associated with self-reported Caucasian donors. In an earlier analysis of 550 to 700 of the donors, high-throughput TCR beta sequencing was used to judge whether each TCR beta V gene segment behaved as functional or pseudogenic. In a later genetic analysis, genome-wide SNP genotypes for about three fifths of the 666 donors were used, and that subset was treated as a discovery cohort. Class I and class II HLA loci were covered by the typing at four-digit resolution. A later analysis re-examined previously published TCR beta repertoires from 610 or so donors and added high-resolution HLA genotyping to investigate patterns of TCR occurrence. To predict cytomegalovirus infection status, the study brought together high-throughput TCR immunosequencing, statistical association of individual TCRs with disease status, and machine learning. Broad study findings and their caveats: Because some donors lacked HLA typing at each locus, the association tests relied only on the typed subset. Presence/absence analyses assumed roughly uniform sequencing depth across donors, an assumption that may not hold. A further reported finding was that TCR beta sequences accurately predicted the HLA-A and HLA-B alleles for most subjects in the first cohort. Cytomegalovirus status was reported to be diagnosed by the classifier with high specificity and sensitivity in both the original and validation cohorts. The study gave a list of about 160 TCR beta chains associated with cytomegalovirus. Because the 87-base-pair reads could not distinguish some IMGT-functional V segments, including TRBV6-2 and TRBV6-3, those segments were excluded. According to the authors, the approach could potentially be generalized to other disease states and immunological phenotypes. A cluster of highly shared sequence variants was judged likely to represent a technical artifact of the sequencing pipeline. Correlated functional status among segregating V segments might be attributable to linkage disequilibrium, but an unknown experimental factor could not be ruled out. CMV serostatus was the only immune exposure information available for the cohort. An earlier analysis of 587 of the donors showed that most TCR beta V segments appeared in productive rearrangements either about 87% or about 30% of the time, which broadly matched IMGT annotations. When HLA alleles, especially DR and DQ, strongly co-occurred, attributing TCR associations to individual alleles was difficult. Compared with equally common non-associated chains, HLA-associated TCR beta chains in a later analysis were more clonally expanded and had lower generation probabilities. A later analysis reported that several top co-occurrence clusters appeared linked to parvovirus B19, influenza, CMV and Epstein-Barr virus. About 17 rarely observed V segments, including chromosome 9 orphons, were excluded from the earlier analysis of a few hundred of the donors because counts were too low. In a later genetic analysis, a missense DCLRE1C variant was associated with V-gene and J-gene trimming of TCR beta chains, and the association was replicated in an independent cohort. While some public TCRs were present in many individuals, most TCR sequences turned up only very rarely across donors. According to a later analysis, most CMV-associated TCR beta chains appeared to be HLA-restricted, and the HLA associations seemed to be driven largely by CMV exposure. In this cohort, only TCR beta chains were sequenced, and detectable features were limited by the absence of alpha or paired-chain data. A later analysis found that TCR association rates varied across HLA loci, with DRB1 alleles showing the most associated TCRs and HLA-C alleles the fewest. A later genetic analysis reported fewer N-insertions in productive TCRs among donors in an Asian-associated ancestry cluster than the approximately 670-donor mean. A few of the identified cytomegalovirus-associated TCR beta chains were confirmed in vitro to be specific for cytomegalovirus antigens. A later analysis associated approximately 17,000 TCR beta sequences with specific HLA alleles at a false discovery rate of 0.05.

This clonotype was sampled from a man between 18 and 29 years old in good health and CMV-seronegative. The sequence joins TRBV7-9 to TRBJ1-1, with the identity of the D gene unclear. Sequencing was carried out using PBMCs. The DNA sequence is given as TGTGCCAGCAGCCAACAGACGGCGAGCACTGAAGCTTTCTTT. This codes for CASSQQTASTEAFF.